This TCR beta chain appears in the sequencing data of a study of shared clonotypes between healthy human individuals. Researchers divided each subset's genomic DNA evenly across several immunoSEQ plates. Profiled with immunoSEQ multiplex PCR; TCRdb holds only in-frame clones, not every one. Here the sample spans roughly 2.5 million clones, just over 90% being singletons. The V gene lost 3 bases and the J gene lost 4 bases, with 18 bases spanning the gap. Germline CDR1 and CDR2: MGHRA and YSYEKL. The length of the CDR3 is 17 residues. Donors comprised healthy HIV-negative adults lacking recent acute infections or vaccinations.

The TCR comes from a man between 18 and 35 years old in good health. What was sequenced was naive CD4+ T cells sorted from blood. Noted subset: CD45RA+ positively selected. J is TRBJ2-2 and V is TRBV4-1; D is ambiguous. The CDR3 spells CASSHPEPHGGTGELFF. The CDR3 DNA sequence: TGCGCCAGCAGCCACCCCGAACCCCACGGTGGCACCGGGGAGCTGTTTTTT.